The 25 T cell receptor beta chains below all came from one sample that was sequenced in a study of blood T cell repertoires in COVID-19. Profiled with immunoSEQ multiplex PCR; TCRdb holds only in-frame clones, not every one. The table has 300,000 to 350,000 clones, 88% seen once. The sample comprised PBMCs or T cells enriched from blood (not recorded which). These receptors were collected from a woman in her twenties or thirties who had been exposed to COVID-19.

This clone was observed a few times. The CDR3 spells CASSWGPSTGELFF. The CDR3 region has the DNA TGTGCCAGCAGCTGGGGGCCCAGCACCGGGGAGCTGTTTTTT. The gene calls are TRBV11-3 and TRBJ2-2; the D gene is possibly TRBD1 (6 bases). Germline loops: CDR1 SGHNT, CDR2 YENEEA. Trimming cost V 4 bases and J 4 bases, with 10 bases left between them. The CDR3 is 14 amino acids.

This chain connects TRBV7-2 to TRBJ2-3, with a possible D match to TRBD2 (5 bases). CDR1 is SGHTA and CDR2 is FQGNSA in the germline V gene. The CDR3 is 15 amino acids. V lost 6 bases to trimming and J lost 0 bases, with 13 bases between them. The CDR3 loop is CASSPGLSSTDTQYF. CDR3 bases: TGTGCCAGCAGTCCTGGACTGTCTAGCACAGATACGCAGTATTTT. The full variable domain, its missing parts supplied by reference TRBV7-2 and TRBJ2-3, is GAGVSQSPSNKVTEKGKDVELRCDPISGHTALYWYRQSLGQGLEFLIYFQGNSAPDKSGLPSDRFSAERTGGSVSTLTIQRTQQEDSAVYLCASSPGLSSTDTQYFGPGTRLTVL.

This clone showed up just once. The V and J genes are TRBV29-1 and TRBJ2-7, with unresolved D. Trimming stripped 2 bases from V and 1 base from J, with 3 bases between. The germline gives CDR1 SQVTM, CDR2 ANQGSEA. This CDR3 has 11 amino acids. CDR3 DNA: TGCAGCGTTGAACAGTCCTACGAGCAGTACTTC. Translation gives CSVEQSYEQYF.

The chain recombines TRBV11-2 with TRBJ1-4, with unresolved D. The germline V and J ends were trimmed by 1 base and 8 bases, with 8 bases remaining between them. The CDR3 sequence is 13 residues long. Germline V lookup: CDR1 SGHAT, CDR2 FQNNGV. The CDR3 loop is CASSLAGVEKLFF. The DNA of the CDR3 is TGTGCCAGCAGCTTAGCCGGGGTCGAAAAACTGTTTTTT. The whole variable domain, remainder taken from reference TRBV11-2 and TRBJ1-4, is EAGVAQSPRYKIIEKRQSVAFWCNPISGHATLYWYQQILGQGPKLLIQFQNNGVVDDSQLPKDRFSAERLKGVDSTLKIQPAKLEDSAVYLCASSLAGVEKLFFGSGTQLSVL.

The genes are TRBV5-1 and TRBJ2-1; possible D gene TRBD2, 7 bases. The CDR3 has 15 residues. The germline CDR1 and CDR2 sequences are SGHRS and YFSETQ. V dropped 2 bases and J dropped 6 bases, with 15 bases sitting between them. In DNA, the CDR3 is TGCGCCAGCAGCTTCGGTCGGGGAGGGGGCAATGAGCAGTTCTTC. The encoded protein is CASSFGRGGGNEQFF.

J is TRBJ2-5 and V is TRBV2; 7 bases fit TRBD1. Germline V CDR1 and CDR2: SNHLY, FYNNEI. The CDR3 is 15 residues long. V shed 6 bases and J 0 bases; nucleotides not matched to a gene: 7. This CDR3 is CASRTGEGNQETQYF. The CDR3 DNA sequence: TGTGCCAGCAGAACAGGGGAAGGGAACCAAGAGACCCAGTACTTC.

The gene calls are TRBV7-9 and TRBJ2-3; TRBD2 agrees at 9 bases. Germline V gene data show CDR1 as SEHNR and CDR2 as FQNEAQ (reference sequence). The CDR3 is 15 amino acids. V lost 5 bases to trimming and J lost 4 bases; unmatched junction nucleotides: 7. The CDR3 reads CASSRPGLAPDTQYF. The CDR3 nucleotides read TGTGCCAGCAGCCGGCCGGGACTAGCTCCAGATACGCAGTATTTT.

The rearrangement joins TRBV21-1 to TRBJ1-1; no check of the table's D call, TRBD1, against the DNA was made. TRBV21-1 is designated a pseudogene. This CDR3 has 14 residues. CDR3 nucleotides: TGTGCCAGCAGCAAAGGGACAGGGGGCACTGAAGCTTTCTTT. Amino acid sequence: CASSKGTGGTEAFF.

The chain carries TRBV6-2 or TRBV6-3 and TRBJ2-3, with D maybe TRBD2 (5 bases). V lost 4 bases and J 6 bases, leaving 11 bases between the germline ends. The CDR3 consists of 13 residues. The V gene's germline CDR1 is MNHEY and CDR2 SVGEGT. The CDR3 loop reads CASSSGVLDTQYF. In DNA form, the CDR3 reads TGTGCCAGCAGTTCCGGGGTGTTGGATACGCAGTATTTT.

The chain's CDR3 is CAWKTGFNEQFF. Written as DNA, the CDR3 is TGTGCCTGGAAGACAGGGTTCAATGAGCAGTTCTTC. The rearrangement joins TRBV30 to TRBJ2-1, with 7 nucleotides matching TRBD1. In germline, CDR1 is GTSNPN, CDR2 SVGIG (reference sequence). J was trimmed by 6 bases and V by 4 bases; bases with no gene match: 3. The CDR3 has 12 amino acids.

The chain combines TRBV27 with TRBJ2-1; maybe TRBD2 (5 bases). The CDR3 has 18 amino acids. With 2 bases removed from V and 0 bases from J, the gap between germline ends came to 17 bases. Germline CDR1 MNHEY, CDR2 SMNVEV (reference sequence). The CDR3, as DNA: TGTGCCAGCAGTTTAAGGCTAGCACTTAGACCCTCCTACAATGAGCAGTTCTTC. Residues: CASSLRLALRPSYNEQFF.

J is TRBJ2-1 and V is TRBV19; D possibly corresponds to TRBD2 (5 bases). The CDR3 has 14 amino acids. Germline loops: CDR1 LNHDA, CDR2 SQIVND (reference sequence). V was trimmed by 5 bases and J by 15 bases, leaving 23 bases between them. Here the CDR3 reads CASSASPVLEDRFF. CDR3 bases: TGTGCCAGTAGTGCAAGCCCTGTCCTGGAGGATCGGTTCTTC. Together with reference TRBV19 and TRBJ2-1, the CDR3 gives the full variable domain: DGGITQSPKYLFRKEGQNVTLSCEQNLNHDAMYWYRQDPGQGLRLIYYSQIVNDFQKGDIAEGYSVSREKKESFPLTVTSAQKNPTAFYLCASSASPVLEDRFFGPGTRLTVL.

The chain couples TRBV7-9 to TRBJ1-1; 9 positions match TRBD1. Germline assignment: CDR1 SEHNR and CDR2 FQNEAQ (reference sequence). The CDR3 consists of 14 residues. After removal of 5 bases from V and 5 bases from J, the junction contained 6 bases not matched to a gene. As DNA, the CDR3 is TGTGCCAGCAGCCGGACAGGGGAGGGGACTGAAGCTTTCTTT. It is translated as CASSRTGEGTEAFF.

V and J are TRBV11-2 and TRBJ2-5, with no clear D. V gave up 0 bases and J gave up 7 bases, with 9 bases separating them. This CDR3 has 13 amino acids. Germline assignment: CDR1 SGHAT and CDR2 FQNNGV. The DNA for the CDR3 is TGTGCCAGCAGCTTAGAACCCAGAGGGACCCAGTACTTC. Translation: CASSLEPRGTQYF.

This clone has just a few counts. The genes are TRBV11-3 and TRBJ1-1; 7 positions match TRBD1. V lost 3 bases and J lost 1; bases outside the gene matches: 8. The CDR3 consists of 16 residues. Germline V CDR1 and CDR2: SGHNT, YENEEA. The DNA for the CDR3 is TGTGCCAGCAGCTTTCCAACGGGACAGAGGAACACTGAAGCTTTCTTT. Its translation is CASSFPTGQRNTEAFF.

The CDR3 DNA follows: TGTGCCAGCAGTTTTATGAAGGGGGCGAGCGGCGGTGGCTACACCTTC. Translation gives CASSFMKGASGGGYTF. The chain has TRBV28 and TRBJ1-2, with TRBD1 matching over 7 bases. CDR3 length: 16 amino acids. V was clipped by 3 bases and J by 7 bases; unmatched bases: 14. CDR1 MDHEN and CDR2 SYDVKM come from the germline V gene.

The chain employs TRBV3-1 (or the pseudogene TRBV3-2) and TRBJ1-1; weak D call: TRBD1 (6 bases). The CDR3 has 14 residues. In germline, CDR1 is LGHDT, CDR2 YNNKEL (reference sequence). Deletions cut 3 bases from V and 3 bases from J, with 11 bases between. The DNA for the CDR3 is TGTGCCAGCAGCCAGTACAGGGTAGACACTGAAGCTTTCTTT. Its translation: CASSQYRVDTEAFF.

This sequence joins TRBV28 and TRBJ2-7; 10 bases agree with TRBD2. Germline CDR1 MDHEN, CDR2 SYDVKM. CDR3 length: 18 amino acids. Trimming at V came to 3 bases and at J to 5 bases, leaving 16 bases not matched to a gene. CDR3 sequence: CASSFRGRASGRIDEQYF. The CDR3 DNA is TGTGCCAGCAGTTTTAGGGGCCGTGCTAGCGGGAGAATCGACGAGCAGTACTTC.

V gene TRBV19 combines with J gene TRBJ1-4; TRBD1 matches at 8 bases. The ends lost 7 bases at V and 6 bases at J; junction bases unmatched: 10. CDR3 length equals 15 residues. Per germline, CDR1 LNHDA and CDR2 SQIVND (reference sequence). Here the CDR3 reads CASKQTGAVDEKLFF. The DNA for the CDR3 is TGTGCCAGTAAACAGACAGGGGCCGTTGATGAAAAACTGTTTTTT.

The rearrangement links TRBV13 to TRBJ1-1; 8 bases are shared with TRBD1. The CDR3 is 14 amino acids. V shed 5 bases, J shed 4 bases, and the junction held 6 bases outside the gene matches. From germline, CDR1 is PRHDT and CDR2 FYEKMQ (reference sequence). This chain's CDR3 is CASSPIQGGTEAFF. DNA of the CDR3: TGTGCCAGCAGCCCAATACAGGGGGGCACTGAAGCTTTCTTT.

The gene calls are TRBV6-5 and TRBJ1-1, with TRBD1 matching 7 bases. Germline V gives CDR1 MNHEY, CDR2 SVGAGI. V was pared by 5 bases and J by 5 bases, with 11 bases of the junction left unmatched. CDR3 size: 15 residues. This CDR3 is CASSQTVNRGTEAFF. The CDR3 nucleotides read TGTGCCAGCAGTCAGACGGTAAACAGGGGAACTGAAGCTTTCTTT.

The chain uses TRBV27 and TRBJ2-2; 9 nucleotides match TRBD1. The length of the CDR3 is 15 residues. V trimming: 5 bases; J trimming: 7 bases; junction bases outside the gene matches: 8. Per germline, CDR1 MNHEY and CDR2 SMNVEV (reference sequence). CDR3 bases: TGTGCCAGCAGTCGTACAGGGGGCGGGTACGGGGAGCTGTTTTTT. It specifies CASSRTGGGYGELFF.

The rearrangement uses TRBV11-2 and TRBJ1-6, with D tentatively TRBD1 (6 bases). CDR3 size: 16 residues. In germline, CDR1 is SGHAT, CDR2 FQNNGV. V was cut by 1 base and J by 3 bases, with 10 bases left in between. The CDR3 sequence: CASSLAQGLYNSPLHF. CDR3 bases: TGTGCCAGCAGCTTAGCGCAGGGGCTCTATAATTCACCCCTCCACTTT.

This clone was seen a single time. This sequence joins TRBV19 and TRBJ2-7; 8 nucleotides align to TRBD1. CDR3 size: 14 residues. CDR1 LNHDA and CDR2 SQIVND come from the germline V gene (reference sequence). V shed 3 bases, J shed 3 bases, and the junction held 4 bases outside the gene matches. The CDR3 DNA reads as TGTGCCAGTAGTATGGGACAGGTCTACTACGAGCAGTACTTC. Translating it yields CASSMGQVYYEQYF.

This rearrangement joins TRBV7-9 to TRBJ2-7, with TRBD1 identical over 7 bases. J gave up 0 bases and V 6 bases, and 5 bases lay outside the gene matches. CDR3 length: 14 amino acids. The germline gives CDR1 SEHNR, CDR2 FQNEAQ (reference sequence). The CDR3 DNA reads as TGTGCCAGCAGGTTGACAGGGACCTCCTACGAGCAGTACTTC. It encodes CASRLTGTSYEQYF.